The 3 T cell receptor beta chains below were found in one sample sequenced in a study of T-cell reconstitution after alpha-beta-depleted transplantation in children. The TCRbeta library incorporated unique molecular identifiers. TCRdb reprocessed the PCR reads via MiXCR and lists one record per CDR3 protein. The sample contains around 580,000 distinct CDR3 sequences, 20% to 30% of which appear only once. The source material was PBMCs, sampled before TCRalphabeta/CD19-depleted stem cell transplant. The receptors were sampled from a boy in the first two years of life with Wiskott-Aldrich syndrome, due to receive a stem cell transplant.

The chain couples TRBV20-1 to TRBJ1-5, with TRBD1 matching 8 bases. This CDR3 has 15 residues. The ends lost 2 bases at V and 7 bases at J; junction bases unmatched: 10. Germline V lookup: CDR1 DFQATT, CDR2 SNEGSKA (reference sequence). Here the CDR3 reads CSARTGQGRGQPQHF. In DNA, the CDR3 is TGCAGTGCTAGAACCGGACAGGGAAGAGGACAGCCCCAGCATTTT.

V usage is TRBV24-1 and J usage is TRBJ2-3; no clear D gene. The germline CDR1 and CDR2 sequences are KGHDR and SFDVKD. CDR3 length equals 13 residues. Trimming removed 4 bases at V and 6 bases at J, with 10 bases between. The CDR3 region is CATSESLDDTQYF. DNA for the CDR3: TGTGCCACCAGTGAATCCCTGGACGATACGCAGTATTTT.

In this sample, this clonotype turned up a few times. This rearrangement joins TRBV5-1 to TRBJ2-1, with D possibly being TRBD2 (5 bases). Trimming removed 0 bases at V and 2 bases at J, with 18 bases between. Germline V CDR1 and CDR2: SGHRS, YFSETQ. The CDR3 has 18 amino acids. DNA for the CDR3: TGCGCCAGCAGCTTGGCGGGGTTGGGCGGGCGCGCCTACAATGAGCAGTTCTTC. This encodes CASSLAGLGGRAYNEQFF.